These T cell receptor beta chains were read from a single sample in a study of blood T cell repertoires in COVID-19. TCRdb's table, derived via immunoSEQ multiplex PCR, lists solely in-frame clones and lacks some. Altogether about 210,000 clones are present, about four fifths being singletons, with the ten largest covering approximately 6.9%. Sequenced input: peripheral blood. These receptors were collected from a man between 60 and 75 years old with acute or convalescent COVID-19. Both conserved end residues are part of each CDR3. D genes are given only for firm matches. Rows give clone size only sometimes, using once, few, many, or a class for an expanded clone.

D	V	size	J	CDR3	DNA
TRBD2	TRBV5-1	NA	TRBJ2-3	CASSYFSGGNTDTQYF	TGCGCCAGCAGCTACTTTAGCGGGGGGAACACAGATACGCAGTATTTT
TRBD1	TRBV27	NA	TRBJ2-1	CASSIPTGVPYNEQFF	TGTGCCAGCAGTATCCCGACAGGGGTTCCGTACAATGAGCAGTTCTTC
NA	TRBV11-2	NA	TRBJ2-1	CASSLRLGAYEQFF	TGTGCCAGCAGCCTAAGACTAGGGGCGTATGAGCAGTTCTTC
TRBD2	TRBV4-3	NA	TRBJ2-4	CASSQESVGGGIQYF	TGCGCCAGCAGCCAAGAATCGGTCGGGGGGGGCATTCAGTACTTC
NA	TRBV7-2	NA	TRBJ1-5	CASSPNYNNQPQHF	TGTGCCAGCAGCCCAAACTATAACAATCAGCCCCAGCATTTT
NA	TRBV4-3	NA	TRBJ1-3	CASSQGQTVSGNTIYF	TGCGCCAGCAGCCAAGGCCAGACTGTCTCTGGAAACACCATATATTTT
NA	TRBV19	NA	TRBJ1-3	CASQTAGSGNTIYF	TGTGCCAGTCAGACAGCCGGCTCTGGAAACACCATATATTTT
TRBD2	TRBV10-2	NA	TRBJ2-1	CASGGWTRVDEQFF	TGCGCCAGCGGGGGATGGACTAGAGTCGATGAGCAGTTCTTC
NA	TRBV21-1	NA	TRBJ1-5	CASSKVQAPDQPQHF	TGTGCCAGCAGCAAAGTGCAGGCCCCCGATCAGCCCCAGCATTTT
NA	TRBV5-6	NA	TRBJ2-1	CASSFDRVSYNEQFF	TGTGCCAGCAGCTTTGATCGGGTTTCCTACAATGAGCAGTTCTTC
TRBD2	TRBV15	NA	TRBJ2-7	CATSAGPYEQYF	TGTGCCACTTCAGCGGGGCCCTACGAGCAGTACTTC
TRBD2	TRBV4-1	NA	TRBJ2-7	CASSHRTSGKVEQYF	TGCGCCAGCAGCCACAGGACTAGCGGGAAGGTCGAGCAGTACTTC
TRBD2	TRBV3-1/TRBV3-2	NA	TRBJ2-2	CASSHHQAGETGELFF	TGTGCCAGCAGCCACCATCAGGCGGGAGAAACCGGGGAGCTGTTTTTT
TRBD2	TRBV11-3	NA	TRBJ2-1	CASSATGTSGGNEQFF	TGTGCCAGCAGCGCGACCGGGACTAGCGGGGGAAATGAGCAGTTCTTC
NA	TRBV6-5	NA	TRBJ1-2	CASISLEGAGGYTF	TGTGCCAGCATTTCCTTAGAAGGGGCGGGAGGCTACACCTTC
NA	TRBV3-1/TRBV3-2	once	TRBJ2-3	CASSQGAADTQYF	TGTGCCAGCAGCCAAGGGGCCGCAGATACGCAGTATTTT
NA	TRBV19	once	TRBJ1-1	CASSPQGWGTEAFF	TGTGCCAGTAGTCCACAGGGCTGGGGCACTGAAGCTTTCTTT
NA	TRBV19	NA	TRBJ1-3	CASSIRTELISGNTIYF	TGTGCCAGTAGTATCAGGACAGAATTAATCTCTGGAAACACCATATATTTT
NA	TRBV15	NA	TRBJ1-5	CATSRGGTSNQPQHF	TGTGCCACCAGCAGAGGTGGGACAAGCAATCAGCCCCAGCATTTT
NA	TRBV4-1	NA	TRBJ2-1	CASSQTGSSYNEQFF	TGCGCCAGCAGTCAGACTGGGAGCTCCTACAATGAGCAGTTCTTC
TRBD2	TRBV18	NA	TRBJ2-3	CASSPFRAGSGSAVTDTQYF	TGTGCCAGCTCACCATTCCGCGCCGGCAGCGGGAGCGCCGTCACAGATACGCAGTATTTT
NA	TRBV11-1	NA	TRBJ1-1	CASSLGSGGEAFF	TGTGCCAGCAGCTTGGGATCGGGAGGTGAAGCTTTCTTT
TRBD1	TRBV19	NA	TRBJ2-7	CASSIAGGEEQYF	TGTGCCAGTAGTATAGCAGGGGGCGAGGAGCAGTACTTC
NA	TRBV20-1	NA	TRBJ2-4	CSASFPAGAKNIQYF	TGCAGTGCTAGTTTCCCCGCGGGGGCCAAAAACATTCAGTACTTC
NA	TRBV2	NA	TRBJ2-3	CASSVSTDTQYF	TGTGCCAGTTCCGTTAGCACAGATACGCAGTATTTT
TRBD1	TRBV6-6	NA	TRBJ1-1	CASSLTGSPEAFF	TGTGCCAGCAGTTTGACAGGGAGCCCTGAAGCTTTCTTT
TRBD1	TRBV19	NA	TRBJ1-5	CASRTTGGGQPQHF	TGTGCCAGTAGAACGACAGGGGGTGGTCAGCCCCAGCATTTT
NA	TRBV7-9	NA	TRBJ2-3	CASSLAPGAADTQYF	TGTGCCAGCAGCTTAGCGCCGGGAGCAGCAGATACGCAGTATTTT
TRBD2	TRBV5-1	few	TRBJ2-5	CASSRTSGSETQYF	TGCGCCAGCAGCCGAACTAGCGGGAGTGAGACCCAGTACTTC
NA	TRBV5-6	few	TRBJ2-5	CASSLEQESQETQYF	TGTGCCAGCAGCTTGGAACAGGAGTCCCAAGAGACCCAGTACTTC
NA	TRBV7-3	NA	TRBJ2-2	CASSPDRTNTGELFF	TGTGCCAGCAGCCCTGACAGGACGAACACCGGGGAGCTGTTTTTT
TRBD2	TRBV9	NA	TRBJ2-5	CASKLAGAWQETQYF	TGTGCCAGCAAACTAGCGGGAGCGTGGCAAGAGACCCAGTACTTC
TRBD2	TRBV7-6	NA	TRBJ2-5	CASRSTSGGQETQYF	TGTGCCAGCAGGTCTACTAGCGGGGGTCAAGAGACCCAGTACTTC
NA	TRBV7-2	NA	TRBJ1-4	CASSLNGRSGQKLFF	TGTGCCAGCAGCCTCAACGGACGCTCCGGACAGAAACTGTTTTTT
NA	TRBV13	NA	TRBJ2-1	CASSHNRNDEQFF	TGTGCCAGCAGCCATAACAGGAACGATGAGCAGTTCTTC
TRBD1	TRBV4-3	NA	TRBJ1-5	CASSLTGDRGQPQHF	TGCGCCAGCAGCCTGACGGGGGACAGGGGTCAGCCCCAGCATTTT
TRBD2	TRBV7-3	NA	TRBJ2-1	CASSQNAGLAGGRHEQFF	TGTGCCAGCAGCCAGAATGCAGGTCTAGCGGGAGGGAGGCATGAGCAGTTCTTC
NA	TRBV5-4	NA	TRBJ1-3	CASSSHSPSGNTIYF	TGTGCCAGCAGCAGCCACAGCCCCTCTGGAAACACCATATATTTT
NA	TRBV6-5	NA	TRBJ1-2	CASSRGSYGYTF	TGTGCCAGCAGCCGTGGCAGCTATGGCTACACCTTC
TRBD2	TRBV15	NA	TRBJ2-7	CATSRDYPTSGYRPYEQYF	TGTGCCACCAGCAGAGATTATCCTACTAGCGGTTATAGGCCCTACGAGCAGTACTTC
TRBD1	TRBV7-2	NA	TRBJ2-1	CASGKWDRGFF	TGTGCCAGCGGGAAGTGGGACAGGGGGTTCTTC
TRBD2	TRBV11-3	NA	TRBJ2-1	CASSSEYLAVAFYSYNEQFF	TGTGCCAGCAGCTCAGAGTACCTAGCGGTCGCTTTTTACTCCTACAATGAGCAGTTCTTC
NA	TRBV10-3	NA	TRBJ2-3	CAISESADTDTQYF	TGTGCCATCAGTGAGTCAGCCGACACAGATACGCAGTATTTT
TRBD1	TRBV7-9	once	TRBJ1-2	CASSSRDRFYGYTF	TGTGCCAGCAGCTCCCGGGACAGATTCTATGGCTACACCTTC